The 14 T cell receptor beta chains presented below share a single source sample, sequenced in a study of T-cell memory formation after mild COVID-19. TCRdb passed the 5' RACE reads through MiXCR, listing each CDR3 protein once. The table records about 260,000 distinct CDR3 sequences, 16% of them present only once. The specimen was PBMCs or a T cell subset sorted from them (not recorded which). The receptors here all came from a young man who had mild COVID-19 (a few samples of this study predate the infection). Cell type and time point are not known.

The chain carries TRBV9 and TRBJ1-1; D gene uncertain. V gave up 5 bases and J gave up 0 bases, with 8 bases separating them. The germline gives CDR1 SGDLS, CDR2 YYNGEE. The length of the CDR3 is 13 residues. CDR3 in DNA: TGTGCCAGCAGTTCCCTTGTGAACACTGAAGCTTTCTTT. Translation gives CASSSLVNTEAFF.

The V gene is TRBV7-2, the J gene TRBJ1-4, with TRBD1 as a possible D gene (5 bases). V lost 4 bases to trimming and J lost 8 bases, with 20 bases between them. This CDR3 spans 16 amino acids. Germline assignment: CDR1 SGHTA and CDR2 FQGNSA. This CDR3 reads CASSSWDRGRGEKLFF. Here the CDR3 DNA reads TGTGCCAGCAGCTCGTGGGACCGGGGGAGGGGAGAAAAACTGTTTTTT.

As for this clonotype: With a much larger clone just one base away, this may be a read error. The chain combines TRBV25-1 with TRBJ2-5; no firm D call. The CDR3 extends over 10 amino acids. CDR1 and CDR2 (germline): MGHDK, SYGVNS. V lost 6 bases, J lost 4 bases, and 3 bases lay in between. Here the CDR3 DNA reads TGTGCCAGCAGGCGAGAGACCCAGTACTTC. Amino acid sequence: CASRRETQYF.

This clonotype was counted between two and nine times. This chain uses TRBV10-2 with TRBJ1-2, with 8 bases matching TRBD1. The CDR3 is 16 amino acids. The ends lost 8 bases at V and 0 bases at J; junction bases unmatched: 11. CDR1 and CDR2 from the germline V gene are WSHSY and SAAADI. The DNA for the CDR3 is TGCGCCAGCTCCTACGGGACAGGCCGAGCTAACTATGGCTACACCTTC. Its translation is CASSYGTGRANYGYTF.

There are a few counts of this clonotype. The chain's CDR3 is CASSPGPISYNEQFF. CDR3 nucleotide sequence: TGTGCCAGCTCACCCGGACCGATCTCCTACAATGAGCAGTTCTTC. This chain connects TRBV18 to TRBJ2-1; the D is unclear. The CDR3 is made up of 15 amino acids. Germline-derived CDR1 and CDR2 are KGHSH and LQKENI. V shed 3 bases and J shed 0 bases, with 9 bases lying between them. The whole variable domain, filled in from reference TRBV18 and TRBJ2-1, reads NAGVMQNPRHLVRRRGQEARLRCSPMKGHSHVYWYRQLPEEGLKFMVYLQKENIIDESGMPKERFSAEFPKEGPSILRIQQVVRGDSAAYFCASSPGPISYNEQFFGPGTRLTVL.

There are a few counts of this clonotype. The chain carries TRBV10-3 and TRBJ1-4, with 8 nucleotides matching TRBD1. Per germline, CDR1 ENHRY and CDR2 SYGVKD. Unmatched junction bases numbered 5, after V lost 6 bases and J lost 8 bases. The CDR3 is made up of 13 amino acids. The CDR3 nucleotides are TGTGCCATCAGCCCGACAGGGGAGGAAAAACTGTTTTTT. This sequence encodes CAISPTGEEKLFF.

The sample holds a few counts of this clonotype. The gene calls are TRBV29-1 and TRBJ2-6; D unresolved. The germline V gene encodes CDR1 SQVTM and CDR2 ANQGSEA. The CDR3 is made up of 12 amino acids. V lost 6 bases to trimming and J lost 0 bases, with 3 bases between them. The CDR3 sequence is CSVGSGANVLTF. Here the CDR3 DNA reads TGCAGCGTGGGCTCTGGGGCCAACGTCCTGACTTTC.

The chain carries TRBV7-2 and TRBJ1-1; D is perhaps TRBD1 (6 bases). Germline V CDR1 and CDR2: SGHTA, FQGNSA. V was trimmed by 6 bases and J by 0 bases, leaving 14 bases between them. This CDR3 contains 15 residues. CDR3: CASRSTGVMNTEAFF. The CDR3 nucleotides read TGTGCCAGCAGATCGACAGGAGTCATGAACACTGAAGCTTTCTTT.

This clonotype was detected a few times. The chain combines TRBV7-6 with TRBJ2-6, with 14 bases identical to TRBD2. With V trimmed by 5 bases and J by 3 bases, 9 bases remained unmatched. This CDR3 spans 19 amino acids. The germline CDR1 and CDR2 sequences are SGHVS and FNYEAQ. DNA of the CDR3: TGTGCCAGCAGCATGGGACTAGCGGGGGTCCTTGGTGGGGCCAACGTCCTGACTTTC. Translation: CASSMGLAGVLGGANVLTF.

CDR3 DNA: TGTGCCAGCAGCCAACGGGGAGGGAACGGGGAGCTGTTTTTT. The encoded protein is CASSQRGGNGELFF. The gene calls are TRBV3-1 and TRBJ2-2, with TRBD2 identical over 7 bases. CDR1 is LGHDT and CDR2 is YNNKEL in the germline V gene (reference sequence). This CDR3 has 14 residues. The ends lost 2 bases at V and 7 bases at J; junction bases unmatched: 4.

The chain employs TRBV6-2 or TRBV6-3 and TRBJ1-1; 8 positions agree with TRBD1. The CDR3 length is 16 residues. Losses at the gene ends were 5 bases for V and 5 bases for J; bases not matched to a gene: 13. The V gene's germline CDR1 is MNHEY and CDR2 SVGEGT. CDR3 sequence reads: CASSPSGTGWRTEAFF. The CDR3 coding sequence is TGTGCCAGCAGTCCCTCTGGGACAGGATGGAGGACTGAAGCTTTCTTT.

V is TRBV15 and J is TRBJ1-2; 7 nucleotides match TRBD1. The CDR3 is made up of 14 amino acids. Germline V gives CDR1 LNHNV, CDR2 YYDKDF (reference sequence). V gave up 5 bases and J gave up 5 bases; unmatched junction bases: 8. In DNA, the CDR3 is TGTGCCACCAGCCGTGGGACAGATAATTATGGCTACACCTTC. It specifies CATSRGTDNYGYTF.

This clonotype appeared a single time. The chain joins TRBV4-3 to TRBJ2-5; D might be TRBD2 (6 bases). The V gene lost 6 bases and the J gene lost 4 bases, with 27 bases spanning the gap. Germline CDR1 LGHNA, CDR2 YSLEER. The CDR3 consists of 18 residues. CDR3 nucleotide sequence: TGCGCCAGCAGTCTCTCAAGCTCCTCCAGGGTGGGAGGAGAGACCCAGTACTTC. Amino acids: CASSLSSSSRVGGETQYF.

The chain couples TRBV5-6 to TRBJ2-7; no definite D call. Between the trimmed V and J ends, which lost 4 bases and 3 bases, there was a span of 5 bases. The CDR3 is 11 residues long. Germline CDR1 is SGHDT and CDR2 is YYEEEE. The CDR3: CASSARYEQYF. The CDR3 nucleotides are TGTGCCAGCAGCGCCCGCTACGAGCAGTACTTC.